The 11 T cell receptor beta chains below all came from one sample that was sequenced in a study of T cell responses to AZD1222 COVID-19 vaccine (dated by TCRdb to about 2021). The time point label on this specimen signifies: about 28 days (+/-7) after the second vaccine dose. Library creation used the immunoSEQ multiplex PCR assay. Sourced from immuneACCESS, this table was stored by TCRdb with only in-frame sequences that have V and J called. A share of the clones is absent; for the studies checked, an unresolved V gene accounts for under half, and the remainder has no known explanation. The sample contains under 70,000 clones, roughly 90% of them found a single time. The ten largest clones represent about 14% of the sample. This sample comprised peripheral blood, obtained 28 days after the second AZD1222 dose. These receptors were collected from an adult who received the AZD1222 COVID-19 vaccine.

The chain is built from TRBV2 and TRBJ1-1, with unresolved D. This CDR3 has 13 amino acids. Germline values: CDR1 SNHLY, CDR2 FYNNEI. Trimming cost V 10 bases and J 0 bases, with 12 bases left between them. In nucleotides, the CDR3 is TGTGCCACGGGGTTTAACTTGAACACTGAAGCTTTCTTT. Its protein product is CATGFNLNTEAFF.

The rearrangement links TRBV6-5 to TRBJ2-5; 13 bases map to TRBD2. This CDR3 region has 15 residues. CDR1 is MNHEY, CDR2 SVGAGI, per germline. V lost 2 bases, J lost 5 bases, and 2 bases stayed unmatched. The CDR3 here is CASSYGLAGVETQYF. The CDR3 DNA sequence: TGTGCCAGCAGTTACGGACTAGCGGGAGTGGAGACCCAGTACTTC.

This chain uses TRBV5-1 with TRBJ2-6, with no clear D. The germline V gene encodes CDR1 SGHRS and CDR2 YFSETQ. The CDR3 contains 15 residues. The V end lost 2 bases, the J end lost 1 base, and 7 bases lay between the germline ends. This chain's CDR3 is CASSLVPSGANVLTF. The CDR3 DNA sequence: TGCGCCAGCAGCTTAGTCCCTTCTGGGGCCAACGTCCTGACTTTC.

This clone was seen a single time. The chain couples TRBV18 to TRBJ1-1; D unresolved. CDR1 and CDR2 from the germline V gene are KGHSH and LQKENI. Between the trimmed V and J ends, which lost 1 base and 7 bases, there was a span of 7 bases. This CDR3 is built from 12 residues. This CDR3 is CASSPQGGEAFF. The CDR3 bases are TGTGCCAGCTCACCACAGGGCGGTGAAGCTTTCTTT.

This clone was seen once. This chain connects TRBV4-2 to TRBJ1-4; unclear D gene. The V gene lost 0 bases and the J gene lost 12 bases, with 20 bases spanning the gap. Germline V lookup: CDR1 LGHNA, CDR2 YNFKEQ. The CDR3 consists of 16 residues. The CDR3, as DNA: TGTGCCAGCAGCCAAGAAGTTCCGCCTCCGGGATTACAACTGTTTTTT. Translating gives CASSQEVPPPGLQLFF.

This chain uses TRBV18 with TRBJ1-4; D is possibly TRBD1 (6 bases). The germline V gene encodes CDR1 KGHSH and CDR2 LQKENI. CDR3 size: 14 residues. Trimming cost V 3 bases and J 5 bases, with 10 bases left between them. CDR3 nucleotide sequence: TGTGCCAGCTCACCGGACAGAACAAATGAAAAACTGTTTTTT. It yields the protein CASSPDRTNEKLFF. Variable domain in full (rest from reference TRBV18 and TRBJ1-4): NAGVMQNPRHLVRRRGQEARLRCSPMKGHSHVYWYRQLPEEGLKFMVYLQKENIIDESGMPKERFSAEFPKEGPSILRIQQVVRGDSAAYFCASSPDRTNEKLFFGSGTQLSVL.

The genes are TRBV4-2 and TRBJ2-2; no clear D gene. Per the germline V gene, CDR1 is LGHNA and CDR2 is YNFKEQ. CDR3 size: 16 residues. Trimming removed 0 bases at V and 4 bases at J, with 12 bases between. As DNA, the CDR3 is TGTGCCAGCAGCCAAGATGTCCAACGGGCCACCGGGGAGCTGTTTTTT. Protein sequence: CASSQDVQRATGELFF.

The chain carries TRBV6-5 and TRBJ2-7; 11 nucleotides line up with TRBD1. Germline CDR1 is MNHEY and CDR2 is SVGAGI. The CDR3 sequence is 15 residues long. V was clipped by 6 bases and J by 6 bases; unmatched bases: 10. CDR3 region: CASSLGQGGYGEQYF. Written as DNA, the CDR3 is TGTGCCAGCAGCTTGGGACAGGGGGGGTATGGCGAGCAGTACTTC.

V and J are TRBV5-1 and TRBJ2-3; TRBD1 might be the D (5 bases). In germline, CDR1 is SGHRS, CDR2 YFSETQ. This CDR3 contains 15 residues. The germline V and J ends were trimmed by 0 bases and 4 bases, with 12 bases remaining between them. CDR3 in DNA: TGCGCCAGCAGCTTGGTAACGCAGGGCTCAGATACGCAGTATTTT. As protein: CASSLVTQGSDTQYF. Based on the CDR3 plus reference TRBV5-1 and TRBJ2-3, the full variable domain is KAGVTQTPRYLIKTRGQQVTLSCSPISGHRSVSWYQQTPGQGLQFLFEYFSETQRNKGNFPGRFSGRQFSNSRSEMNVSTLELGDSALYLCASSLVTQGSDTQYFGPGTRLTVL.

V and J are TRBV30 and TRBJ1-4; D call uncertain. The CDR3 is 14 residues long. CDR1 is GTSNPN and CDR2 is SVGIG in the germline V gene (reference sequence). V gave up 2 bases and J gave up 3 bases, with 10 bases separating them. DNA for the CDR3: TGTGCCTGGAGTCCCGGGCTGTCTAATGAAAAACTGTTTTTT. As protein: CAWSPGLSNEKLFF.

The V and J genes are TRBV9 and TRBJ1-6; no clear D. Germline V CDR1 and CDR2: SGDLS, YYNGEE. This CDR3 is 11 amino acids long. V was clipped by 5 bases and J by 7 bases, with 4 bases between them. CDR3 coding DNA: TGTGCCAGCAGGGAAAATTCACCCCTCCACTTT. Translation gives CASRENSPLHF.